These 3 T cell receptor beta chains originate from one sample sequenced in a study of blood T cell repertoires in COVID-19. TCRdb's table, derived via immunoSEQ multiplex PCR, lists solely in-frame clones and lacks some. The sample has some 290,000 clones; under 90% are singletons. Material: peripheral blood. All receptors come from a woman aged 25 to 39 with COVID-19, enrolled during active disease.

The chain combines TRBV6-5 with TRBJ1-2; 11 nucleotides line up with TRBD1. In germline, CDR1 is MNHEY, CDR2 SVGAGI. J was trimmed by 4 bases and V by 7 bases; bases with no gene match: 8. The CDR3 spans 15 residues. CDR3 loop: CASTRTGGYSYGYTF. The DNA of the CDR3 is TGTGCCAGCACTCGGACAGGGGGCTACTCCTATGGCTACACCTTC.

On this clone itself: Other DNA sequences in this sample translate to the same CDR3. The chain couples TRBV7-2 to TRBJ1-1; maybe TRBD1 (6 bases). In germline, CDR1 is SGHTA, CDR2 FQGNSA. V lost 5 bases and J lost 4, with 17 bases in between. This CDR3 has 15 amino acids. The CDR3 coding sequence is TGTGCCAGCAGCCTCGCCGGGCAGGGGAGCACTGAAGCTTTCTTT. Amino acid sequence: CASSLAGQGSTEAFF.

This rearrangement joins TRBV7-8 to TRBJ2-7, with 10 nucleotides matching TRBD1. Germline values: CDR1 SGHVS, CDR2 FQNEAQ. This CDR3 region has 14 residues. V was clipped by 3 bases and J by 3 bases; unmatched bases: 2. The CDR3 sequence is CASSLWTGGYEQYF. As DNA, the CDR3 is TGTGCCAGCAGCTTGTGGACAGGGGGCTACGAGCAGTACTTC.